This is a list of T cell receptor beta chains from one sample in a study of blood T cell repertoires in COVID-19. Sequencing used immunoSEQ multiplex PCR; TCRdb keeps in-frame clones, though not all of them. The repertoire consists of hundreds of thousands of clones, with 75% to 90% occurring once and the leading ten covering about 2.5%. The sample was peripheral blood. The receptors originated from a woman aged 65 to 85 with active or convalescent COVID-19. Both conserved end residues are part of each CDR3. A D gene is named only where the DNA matches it firmly. Only some rows state a clone size, as once, few, many or a class for expanded clones.

TRBD2 | 16 | TRBJ2-7 | TRBV10-3 | . | TGTGCCATCAGCAGAGAACTAGCGGGGGCCGCTTACGAGCAGTACTTC | CAISRELAGAAYEQYF
. | 11 | TRBJ1-1 | TRBV20-1 | . | TGCAGTGGTTCGGGGGTGGCTGAAGCTTTCTTT | CSGSGVAEAFF
TRBD1 | 15 | TRBJ1-2 | TRBV29-1 | . | TGCAGCGGAGACCCCTACGACAGGGTGGGCATGGGCTACACCTTC | CSGDPYDRVGMGYTF
TRBD1 | 14 | TRBJ2-2 | TRBV2 | . | TGTGCCAGCAGAGGGACAGGGGAATTCGGGGAGCTGTTTTTT | CASRGTGEFGELFF
. | 16 | TRBJ2-3 | TRBV4-2 | . | TGTGCCAGCAGCCAAGGGTGGGTAGCGGGCACAGATACGCAGTATTTT | CASSQGWVAGTDTQYF
. | 17 | TRBJ1-4 | TRBV7-9 | . | TGTGCCAGCAGCCTCGGAGGTGCCAGGCGGTACAATGAAAAACTGTTTTTT | CASSLGGARRYNEKLFF
TRBD2 | 17 | TRBJ2-1 | TRBV11-2 | few | TGTGCCAGCAGCTTCGCAGTGGGAGGACTAGCCTACAATGAGCAGTTCTTC | CASSFAVGGLAYNEQFF
. | 14 | TRBJ1-1 | TRBV11-2 | . | TGTGCCAGCAGCTTGGGCAGGGGAAGGTCTGAAGCTTTCTTT | CASSLGRGRSEAFF
. | 15 | TRBJ2-1 | TRBV7-7 | . | TGTGCCAGCAGCTTAGCGGGGGGAGAATCGAATGAGCAGTTCTTC | CASSLAGGESNEQFF
. | 16 | TRBJ2-1 | TRBV7-9 | . | TGTGCCAGCAGCCCAAGAACAGGGTGGGGCAGAAATGAGCAGTTCTTC | CASSPRTGWGRNEQFF
. | 15 | TRBJ1-1 | TRBV19 | . | TGTGCCAGTAGGGAGGTTTGGGGGCCTCTCACTGAAGCTTTCTTT | CASREVWGPLTEAFF
TRBD2 | 16 | TRBJ2-7 | TRBV5-1 | . | TGCGCCAGCAGCGACTCCCCAGACCCGGGGGGGTCCGAGCAGTACTTC | CASSDSPDPGGSEQYF
. | 12 | TRBJ2-5 | TRBV5-1 | . | TGCGCCAGCAGCTTGCAGCAAGAGACCCAGTACTTC | CASSLQQETQYF
. | 14 | TRBJ2-1 | TRBV7-9 | . | TGTGCCAGCAGCTCGCGGGCCTCCTACAATGAGCAGTTCTTC | CASSSRASYNEQFF
. | 12 | TRBJ1-1 | TRBV12-3/TRBV12-4 | . | TGTGCCACAAGTGGGGCAGGGGCTGAAGCTTTCTTT | CATSGAGAEAFF
. | 11 | TRBJ2-5 | TRBV30 | . | TGTGCCTGGAGTTCCGGGGAGACCCAGTACTTC | CAWSSGETQYF
TRBD1 | 14 | TRBJ1-2 | TRBV5-6 | . | TGTGCCAGCAGCTGGGACAGGGTCGACTATGGCTACACCTTC | CASSWDRVDYGYTF
. | 14 | TRBJ1-1 | TRBV4-2 | . | TGTGCCAGCAGCCAAATAGACAGCAACACTGAAGCTTTCTTT | CASSQIDSNTEAFF
TRBD1 | 17 | TRBJ1-1 | TRBV7-8 | . | TGTGCCAGCAGCTCTGACAGGGGGCCTTTGACGGGCACTGAAGCTTTCTTT | CASSSDRGPLTGTEAFF
TRBD1 | 17 | TRBJ2-1 | TRBV7-9 | . | TGTGCCAGCAGCTTAGGAGCCGGGACAGGGGTATACAATGAGCAGTTCTTC | CASSLGAGTGVYNEQFF
. | 14 | TRBJ1-2 | TRBV9 | . | TGTGCCAGCAGCGTAGACCAGGGTCCCTATGGCTACACCTTC | CASSVDQGPYGYTF
. | 13 | TRBJ1-1 | TRBV19 | . | TGTGCCAGTAGTGTGGAGGAGAACACTGAAGCTTTCTTT | CASSVEENTEAFF
TRBD2 | 16 | TRBJ2-3 | TRBV4-1 | . | TGCGCCAGCAGCCAGCCGACTAGCGGGAGGCCAGATACGCAGTATTTT | CASSQPTSGRPDTQYF
TRBD1 | 18 | TRBJ2-6 | TRBV4-2 | . | TGTGCCAGCAGCCAAGACGGGACAGCATTCTCTGGGGCCAACGTCCTGACTTTC | CASSQDGTAFSGANVLTF
. | 15 | TRBJ1-1 | TRBV5-1 | . | TGCGCCAGCAGCTCCTACCGGGGGGCCAACACTGAAGCTTTCTTT | CASSSYRGANTEAFF
TRBD1 | 16 | TRBJ2-2 | TRBV4-2 | few | TGTGCCAGCAGCCAGGCAATGGGACAGATCACCGGGGAGCTGTTTTTT | CASSQAMGQITGELFF